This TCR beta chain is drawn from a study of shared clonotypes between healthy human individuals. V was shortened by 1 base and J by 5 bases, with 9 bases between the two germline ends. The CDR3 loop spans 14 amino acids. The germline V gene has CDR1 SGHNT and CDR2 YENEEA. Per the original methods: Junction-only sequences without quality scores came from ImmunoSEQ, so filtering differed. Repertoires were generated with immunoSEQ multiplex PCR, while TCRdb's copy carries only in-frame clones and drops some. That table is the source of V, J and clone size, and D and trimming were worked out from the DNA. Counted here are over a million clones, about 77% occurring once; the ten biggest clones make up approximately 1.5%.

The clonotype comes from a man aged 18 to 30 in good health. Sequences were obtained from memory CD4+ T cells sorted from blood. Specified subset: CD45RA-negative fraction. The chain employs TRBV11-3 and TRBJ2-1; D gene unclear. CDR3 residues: CASSLGGLNNEQFF. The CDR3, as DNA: TGTGCCAGCAGCTTAGGTGGCTTAAACAATGAGCAGTTCTTC.